The source of this T cell receptor (beta chain) is a study of Ad26.COV2.S vaccination and SARS-CoV-2 variants. Libraries were prepared by immunoSEQ multiplex PCR; TCRdb keeps only in-frame clonotypes and omits some of them. The table has around 250,000 clones, around 88% seen once. Treatment indicated: some 20 received Ad26.COV2.S at low or high dose, single or two shots; 5 received placebo; per-sample allocation not given. Sample collection was performed on day 63 after the first vaccine or placebo injection. Expressing Wuhan-strain SARS-CoV-2 spike, an Ad26 vector served as the vaccine. The germline V gene encodes CDR1 SGDLS and CDR2 YYNGEE. V shed 0 bases and J 1 base; nucleotides not matched to a gene: 12. The length of the CDR3 is 18 residues. Study-level points and caveats: Recipients given vaccine exceeded placebo recipients in spike-specific TCR breadth. Vaccinees and placebo recipients showed similar non-spike TCR breadth. Reportedly, spike-specific CD8+ and CD4+ T cell responses achieved substantial breadth once vaccination had taken place.

As concerns this clone: Its antigen is not known.

V is TRBV9 and J is TRBJ2-7; 8 positions agree with TRBD1. The specimen comprised peripheral blood, sampled in a trial of Ad26.COV2.S vaccine versus placebo. This TCR was recovered from a person aged 18-65 years who received the Ad26.COV2.S COVID-19 vaccine or a placebo. The CDR3 sequence is CASSVGGGGQGRSYEQYF. The DNA of the CDR3 is TGTGCCAGCAGCGTAGGAGGCGGAGGACAGGGTAGGTCCTACGAGCAGTACTTC.